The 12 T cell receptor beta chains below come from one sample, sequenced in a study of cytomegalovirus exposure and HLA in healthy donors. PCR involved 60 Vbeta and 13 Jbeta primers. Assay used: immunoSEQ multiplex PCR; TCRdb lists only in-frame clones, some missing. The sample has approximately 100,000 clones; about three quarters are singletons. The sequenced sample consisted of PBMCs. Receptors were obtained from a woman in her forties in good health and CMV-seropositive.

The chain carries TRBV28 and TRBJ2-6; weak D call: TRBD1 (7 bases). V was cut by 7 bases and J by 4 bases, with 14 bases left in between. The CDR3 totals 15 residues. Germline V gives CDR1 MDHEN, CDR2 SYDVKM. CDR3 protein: CASIPQGRGANVLTF. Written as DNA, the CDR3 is TGTGCCAGCATCCCACAGGGGAGGGGGGCCAACGTCCTGACTTTC.

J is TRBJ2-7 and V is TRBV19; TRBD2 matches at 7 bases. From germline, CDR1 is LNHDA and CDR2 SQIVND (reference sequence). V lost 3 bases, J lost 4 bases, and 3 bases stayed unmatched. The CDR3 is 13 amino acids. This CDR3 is CASSMGGGYEQYF. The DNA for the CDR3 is TGTGCCAGTAGTATGGGGGGGGGATACGAGCAGTACTTC.

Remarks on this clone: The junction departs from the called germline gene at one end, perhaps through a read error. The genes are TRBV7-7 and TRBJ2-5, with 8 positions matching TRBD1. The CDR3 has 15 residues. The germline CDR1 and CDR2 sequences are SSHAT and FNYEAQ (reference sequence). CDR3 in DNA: TGTGCTAGCAGCCCCTCCTACAGGGGGCAAGAGACCCAGTACTTC. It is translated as CASSPSYRGQETQYF. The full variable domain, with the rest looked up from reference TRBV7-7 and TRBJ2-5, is GAGVSQSPRYKVTKRGQDVTLRCDPISSHATLYWYQQALGQGPEFLTYFNYEAQPDKSGLPSDRFSAERPEGSISTLTIQRTEQRDSAMYRCASSPSYRGQETQYFGPGTRLLVL.

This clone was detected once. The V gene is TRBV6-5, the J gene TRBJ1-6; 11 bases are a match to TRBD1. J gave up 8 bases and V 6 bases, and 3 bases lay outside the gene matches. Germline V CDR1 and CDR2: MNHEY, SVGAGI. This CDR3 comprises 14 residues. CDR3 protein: CASRPGQGDSPLHF. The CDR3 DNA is TGTGCCAGCAGACCGGGACAGGGGGATTCACCCCTCCACTTT.

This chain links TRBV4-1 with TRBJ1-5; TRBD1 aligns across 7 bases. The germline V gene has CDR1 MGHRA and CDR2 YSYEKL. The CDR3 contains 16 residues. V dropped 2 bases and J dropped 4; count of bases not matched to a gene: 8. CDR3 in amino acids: CASSQSGTAANQPQHF. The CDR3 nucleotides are TGCGCCAGCAGCCAATCTGGGACAGCCGCTAATCAGCCCCAGCATTTT.

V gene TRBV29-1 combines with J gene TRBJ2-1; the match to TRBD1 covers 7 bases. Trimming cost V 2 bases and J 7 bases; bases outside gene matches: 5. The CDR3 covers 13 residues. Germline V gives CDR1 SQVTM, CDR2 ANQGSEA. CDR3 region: CSVERQGGNEQFF. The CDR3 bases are TGCAGCGTTGAACGACAGGGCGGGAATGAGCAGTTCTTC.

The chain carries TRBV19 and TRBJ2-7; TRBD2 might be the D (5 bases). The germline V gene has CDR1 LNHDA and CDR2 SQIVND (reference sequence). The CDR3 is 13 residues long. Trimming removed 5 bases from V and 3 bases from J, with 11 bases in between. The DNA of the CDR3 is TGTGCCAGTAGTCCTCCGGGAAACTACGAGCAGTACTTC. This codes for CASSPPGNYEQYF. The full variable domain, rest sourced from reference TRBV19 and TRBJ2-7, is DGGITQSPKYLFRKEGQNVTLSCEQNLNHDAMYWYRQDPGQGLRLIYYSQIVNDFQKGDIAEGYSVSREKKESFPLTVTSAQKNPTAFYLCASSPPGNYEQYFGPGTRLTVT.

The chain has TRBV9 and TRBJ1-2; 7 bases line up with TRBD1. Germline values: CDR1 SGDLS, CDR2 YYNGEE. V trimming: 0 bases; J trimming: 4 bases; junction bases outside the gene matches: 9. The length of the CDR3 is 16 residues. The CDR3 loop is CASSVGPGTETYGYTF. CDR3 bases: TGTGCCAGCAGCGTAGGCCCCGGGACAGAGACCTATGGCTACACCTTC.

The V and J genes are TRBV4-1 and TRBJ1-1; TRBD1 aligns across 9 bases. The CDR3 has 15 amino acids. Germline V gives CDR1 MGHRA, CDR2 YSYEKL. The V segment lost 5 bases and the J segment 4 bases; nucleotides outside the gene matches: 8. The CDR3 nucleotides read TGCGCCAGCAGCTATAGACAGGGGGAGAGCACTGAAGCTTTCTTT. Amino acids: CASSYRQGESTEAFF.

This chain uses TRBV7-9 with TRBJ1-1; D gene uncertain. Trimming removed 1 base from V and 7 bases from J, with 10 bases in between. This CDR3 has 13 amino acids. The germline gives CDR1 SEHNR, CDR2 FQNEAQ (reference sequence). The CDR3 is CASSLEGRDEAFF. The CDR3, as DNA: TGTGCCAGCAGCTTAGAAGGCCGGGATGAAGCTTTCTTT.

CDR3 sequence: CASSLSPQGAGTEAFF. For the CDR3, the DNA is TGTGCCAGCAGTTTAAGCCCCCAGGGGGCAGGCACTGAAGCTTTCTTT. V is TRBV27 and J is TRBJ1-1; 8 bases map to TRBD1. Germline CDR1 reads MNHEY; CDR2 reads SMNVEV (reference sequence). V lost 2 bases and J lost 4; bases outside the gene matches: 9. The CDR3 totals 16 residues.

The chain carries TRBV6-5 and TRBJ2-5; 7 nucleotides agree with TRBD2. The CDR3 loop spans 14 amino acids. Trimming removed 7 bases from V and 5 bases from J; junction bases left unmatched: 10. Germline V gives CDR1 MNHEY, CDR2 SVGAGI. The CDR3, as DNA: TGTGCCAGCACTGGGGGGGGATTAGGGGAGACCCAGTACTTC. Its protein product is CASTGGGLGETQYF.